This T cell receptor beta chain was sequenced for a study of T cells in localized non-small cell lung cancer. The CDR3 covers 14 residues. Method: immunoSEQ multiplex PCR; TCRdb's copy keeps in-frame clones and lacks some. The data show about 59,000 clones, around nine tenths seen once. The chain links TRBV12-2 to TRBJ1-5. TRBV12-2 is termed a pseudogene. This TCR was recovered from a man between 40 and 75 years old with stage I squamous cell lung carcinoma. The source material was peripheral blood, sampled before any cancer treatment. The CDR3 protein is CASRFGGGRQPQHF. The CDR3 DNA is TGTGCAAGTCGCTTTGGGGGGGGCCGACAGCCCCAGCATTTT.